The clone carrying this T cell receptor (beta chain) came up a few times. The antigen is not known. This CDR3 has 14 amino acids. Germline V CDR1 and CDR2: MGHRA, YSYEKL. The V and J ends lost 1 base and 5 bases respectively, with 10 bases between them. These data are taken from a study of response to subunit inactivated influenza vaccine. TCRdb used MiXCR to reprocess the RT-PCR reads, holding one entry per CDR3 protein. The sample includes around 650,000 distinct CDR3 sequences, 15% to 19% of them seen just once. Study-wide results and limits: Each seasonal influenza vaccination recruits few new T cells, the authors suggested.

This specimen consisted of PBMCs from blood, obtained less than 13 days after vaccination. The chain has TRBV4-1 and TRBJ2-3; no definite D call. The TCR originated in a man aged 50-59 years who received an inactivated influenza vaccine. The CDR3 DNA sequence: TGCGCCAGCAGCCAAGTTCCCGGCGGAGATACGCAGTATTTT. Its translation is CASSQVPGGDTQYF.